The clone carrying this TCR beta chain was seen a handful of times. This entry belongs to a study of patients and donors after allogeneic stem cell transplantation. The CDR3 has 17 residues. V shed 0 bases and J shed 1 base, with 15 bases lying between them. The germline gives CDR1 MNHEY, CDR2 SMNVEV (reference sequence). TCRdb used MiXCR to reprocess the RT-PCR reads, holding one entry per CDR3 protein. The sample yields approximately 140,000 distinct CDR3 sequences, about two fifths seen once. The sample consisted of blood, either unsorted or a sorted T cell fraction (not recorded which). The source is a human donor who was either an allogeneic HSCT recipient or a stem cell or donor lymphocyte infusion donor (not recorded which). It is not recorded whose cells these are; they may come from a transplant donor. The chain employs TRBV27 and TRBJ1-1; tentative D call: TRBD1 (6 bases). For the CDR3, the DNA is TGTGCCAGCAGTTTATCCCCTTGGACAGCCCCGAACACTGAAGCTTTCTTT. Translation: CASSLSPWTAPNTEAFF.